This TCR beta chain was identified in a study of cytomegalovirus exposure and HLA in healthy donors. About this clone itself: Its matching antigen is unknown.

Study-level points and caveats: TCR sequences were mostly rare, though some public TCRs occurred in many donors. HLA alleles showed associations with about 17,000 TCR beta sequences in a later analysis, at a 0.05 false discovery rate.

Trimming took 6 bases from V and 5 from J, leaving 8 bases between them. In germline, CDR1 is ENHRY, CDR2 SYGVKD. The CDR3 is 13 amino acids. The PCR ran on 60 Vbeta and 13 Jbeta primers. Measured with immunoSEQ multiplex PCR; TCRdb has only the in-frame clones, and not every one. The repertoire holds 170,000 or so clones, with roughly four fifths as singletons. Donors sampled were nominally healthy, though unrecorded immune exposures were likely. The chain carries TRBV10-3 and TRBJ1-6; D call uncertain. The receptor was derived from a man aged 45-65 years in good health and CMV-seronegative. Material: PBMCs. CDR3 DNA sequence: TGTGCCATCAGGAGGGAGGATAATTCACCCCTCCACTTT. It encodes CAIRREDNSPLHF.